This is a list of T cell receptor beta chains from one sample in a study of shared clonotypes between healthy human individuals. The assay was immunoSEQ multiplex PCR, and TCRdb's table has in-frame clones only and misses some. The repertoire consists of some 2,000,000 clones, with more than 90% occurring once and the leading ten covering more than 0.1%. Material for sequencing was naive CD4+ T cells sorted from blood. Every receptor here comes from a young man in good health. Both conserved end residues are part of each CDR3. A D gene is named only where the DNA matches it firmly. Rows may omit the clone size; those that give it use once, few, many or a size class.

TRBJ2-1,-,TRBV5-1,-,CASSFGAGRSYNEQFF,TGCGCCAGCAGCTTCGGGGCGGGGCGCTCCTACAATGAGCAGTTCTTC
TRBJ2-2,-,TRBV10-3,TRBD1,CAITGTGANTGELFF,TGTGCCATCACCGGGACAGGGGCGAACACCGGGGAGCTGTTTTTT
TRBJ2-5,-,TRBV7-2,TRBD2,CASSLRGREETQYF,TGTGCCAGCAGCTTACGCGGGAGGGAAGAGACCCAGTACTTC
TRBJ1-4,-,TRBV30,-,CAFYTTRREKLFF,TGTGCCTTCTATACCACCCGGAGGGAAAAACTGTTTTTT
TRBJ1-4,-,TRBV19,-,CASSGRSTNEKLFF,TGTGCCAGTAGCGGACGGTCAACTAATGAAAAACTGTTTTTT
TRBJ2-1,-,TRBV16,-,CASSRSGSSYNEQFF,TGTGCCAGCAGCCGCTCGGGTAGCTCCTACAATGAGCAGTTCTTC
TRBJ2-7,-,TRBV4-1,-,CASSQGAAATYEQYF,TGCGCCAGCAGCCAAGGCGCGGCGGCTACCTACGAGCAGTACTTC
TRBJ2-2,-,TRBV2,-,CASSPEGVSNTGELFF,TGTGCCAGCAGCCCTGAGGGGGTGTCGAACACCGGGGAGCTGTTTTTT
TRBJ2-7,-,TRBV5-1,-,CASSQTGSPSYEQYF,TGCGCCAGCAGCCAGACGGGGAGTCCTTCCTACGAGCAGTACTTC
TRBJ2-7,-,TRBV30,-,CAWSPTGYAYEQYF,TGTGCCTGGAGTCCTACAGGGTATGCCTACGAGCAGTACTTC
TRBJ2-1,-,TRBV9,-,CASSVASLATPNEQFF,TGTGCCAGCAGCGTAGCATCCCTAGCTACACCCAATGAGCAGTTCTTC
TRBJ2-2,-,TRBV7-9,-,CASSVGTGNTGELFF,TGTGCCAGCAGCGTCGGAACGGGGAACACCGGGGAGCTGTTTTTT
TRBJ2-1,-,TRBV5-5,TRBD2,CASSLVPSGTGQDEQFF,TGTGCCAGCAGCTTGGTTCCAAGCGGGACGGGTCAGGATGAGCAGTTCTTC
TRBJ2-5,-,TRBV7-9,-,CASSPRLGLQETQYF,TGTGCCAGCAGCCCGCGTCTTGGACTTCAAGAGACCCAGTACTTC
TRBJ1-2,once,TRBV2,-,CASTLERQAMYGYTF,TGTGCCAGCACCTTAGAGAGACAGGCTATGTATGGCTACACCTTC
TRBJ2-5,-,TRBV5-1,-,CASSPRGDETQYF,TGCGCCAGCAGCCCCAGGGGGGACGAGACCCAGTACTTC
TRBJ1-2,once,TRBV6-5,-,CASRLGEGGGYTF,TGTGCCAGCAGGCTGGGGGAGGGTGGAGGCTACACCTTC
TRBJ1-5,once,TRBV29-1,-,CSVPRRTHFNQPQHF,TGCAGCGTCCCGAGACGGACACACTTCAATCAGCCCCAGCATTTT
TRBJ2-1,-,TRBV2,-,CASREDEDEQFF,TGTGCCAGCAGAGAGGACGAGGATGAGCAGTTCTTC
TRBJ2-7,-,TRBV18,TRBD1,CASSQEQGPPYEQYF,TGTGCCAGCTCACAGGAACAGGGGCCCCCCTACGAGCAGTACTTC
TRBJ1-6,-,TRBV9,-,CASSVDYGGQNSPLHF,TGTGCCAGCAGCGTAGACTATGGGGGGCAGAATTCACCCCTCCACTTT
TRBJ2-2,-,TRBV14,TRBD2,CASSQGFSGTSGGNTGELFF,TGTGCCAGCAGCCAAGGATTCTCCGGGACTAGCGGGGGGAACACCGGGGAGCTGTTTTTT
TRBJ1-5,few,TRBV19,-,CASSPGGNQPQHF,TGTGCCAGTAGCCCCGGGGGCAATCAGCCCCAGCATTTT
TRBJ2-7,-,TRBV5-1,-,CASSPRVQPTEQYF,TGCGCCAGCAGCCCCCGGGTGCAGCCCACCGAGCAGTACTTC
TRBJ1-2,-,TRBV11-2,-,CASSPGGGLTYGYTF,TGTGCCAGCAGCCCCGGCGGAGGGCTAACTTATGGCTACACCTTC
TRBJ1-2,-,TRBV6-1,-,CASSDPRANYGYTF,TGTGCCAGCAGTGACCCAAGAGCTAACTATGGCTACACCTTC
TRBJ2-5,-,TRBV30,TRBD2,CASGEETQYF,TGTGCGAGCGGGGAAGAGACCCAGTACTTC
TRBJ1-1,-,TRBV6-1,-,CASSEWRGLIEAFF,TGTGCCAGCAGTGAATGGAGAGGGCTGATTGAAGCTTTCTTT
TRBJ1-6,-,TRBV5-1,-,CASSLAGSRSYNSPLHF,TGCGCCAGCAGCTTGGCAGGGTCCCGCTCCTATAATTCACCCCTCCACTTT